This T cell receptor beta chain was identified during a study of CD8 T cells in Susac syndrome. Regarding the study as a whole: Expansion of clones was not seen in the CD4+ T cell repertoires of Susac syndrome.

The CDR3 has 17 residues. From germline, CDR1 is LNHNV and CDR2 YYDKDF (reference sequence). Trimming cost V 1 base and J 8 bases, with 20 bases left between them. Note on this clonotype: Its target is not known.

Random hexamers primed reverse transcription of about 0.5 to 1 ug RNA. The amplification used immunoSEQ multiplex PCR on TCR beta CDR3; it spanned 54 Vbeta and 13 Jbeta. TCRdb reprocessed the immunoSEQ multiplex PCR reads with MiXCR, giving one entry per CDR3 protein. The table shows around 150,000 distinct CDR3 sequences, with almost 96% occurring only once. The receptor was isolated from a human donor with Susac syndrome. The sample consisted of CD4+ T cells from PBMCs. The gene calls are TRBV15 and TRBJ1-4; no clear D. CDR3 sequence: CATSRAPPQAVSEKLFF. CDR3 DNA: TGTGCCACCAGCAGAGCCCCCCCCCAGGCGGTAAGCGAAAAACTGTTTTTT.